The T cell receptor beta chain under discussion was sequenced for a study of identical twins. TCRdb reprocessed the 5' RACE reads with MiXCR, giving one entry per CDR3 protein. The sample lists around 670,000 distinct CDR3 sequences, over 5% occurring once. The sample holds many counts of this clonotype. Sequencing used naive T cells sorted from blood. This receptor was identified in a man between 18 and 29 years old in good health.

The chain's CDR3 is CASSLMLAGTDTQYF. CDR3 in DNA: TGTGCCAGCAGTTTAATGCTAGCGGGCACAGATACGCAGTATTTT. The chain uses TRBV12-3 or TRBV12-4 and TRBJ2-3; 7 positions agree with TRBD2. Losses at the gene ends were 2 bases for V and 1 base for J; bases not matched to a gene: 3. This CDR3 is 15 amino acids long.